Listed below are T cell receptor beta chains from one sample, sequenced in a study of HIV-infected patients and healthy controls. MiXCR, run by TCRdb on the 5' RACE reads, gives a single entry per CDR3 protein. The data show some 10,000 distinct CDR3 sequences, about 9.4% seen once. The sample was blood, taken before antiretroviral therapy. These receptors originate from an adult with HIV infection. The CDR3 runs from the conserved cysteine through the conserved F or W. Each record gives: J gene, D gene, V gene, clone size, CDR3 protein, CDR3 DNA. D genes are given only for firm matches. Clone size is shown for a subset of rows, as once, few, many or a class of expanded clone.

TRBJ2-7 TRBD1 TRBV7-9 many CASSPRTGYEQYF TGTGCCAGCAGCCCCAGGACAGGGTACGAGCAGTACTTC
TRBJ2-1 . TRBV7-6 many CASSFFRVGYNEQFF TGTGCCAGCAGCTTTTTCAGGGTAGGGTACAATGAGCAGTTCTTC
TRBJ2-6 . TRBV7-2 many CASRSTGAGANVLTF TGTGCCAGCAGATCGACAGGCGCTGGGGCCAACGTCCTGACTTTC
TRBJ1-2 . TRBV5-6 few CASSFGQGHYGYTF TGTGCCAGCAGCTTTGGGCAGGGGCACTATGGCTACACCTTC
TRBJ2-1 TRBD2 TRBV29-1 many CSVGVSNLAGGRKYNEQFF TGCAGCGTTGGGGTTTCTAATCTAGCGGGGGGGCGTAAATACAATGAGCAGTTCTTC
TRBJ2-3 TRBD1 TRBV6-5 many CASSFSTGSTDTQYF TGTGCCAGCAGTTTCTCGACAGGGTCTACAGATACGCAGTATTTT
TRBJ2-1 . TRBV5-1 . CASSLRGRNLYNEQFF TGCGCCAGCAGCTTGCGTGGGCGGAACCTCTACAATGAGCAGTTCTTC
TRBJ2-1 . TRBV18 . CASSPALWNEQFF TGTGCCAGCTCACCAGCCCTGTGGAATGAGCAGTTCTTC
TRBJ2-4 . TRBV19 medium-sized CASTWTHGRKPLAKNIQYF TGTGCCAGTACCTGGACGCATGGAAGAAAGCCGCTAGCCAAAAACATTCAGTACTTC
TRBJ2-5 TRBD2 TRBV29-1 many CSVYSPGLAGVQETQYF TGCAGCGTCTATTCTCCGGGACTAGCGGGAGTGCAAGAGACCCAGTACTTC
TRBJ2-7 . TRBV7-2 many CASSPRVTYEQYF TGTGCCAGCAGCCCCCGGGTGACCTACGAGCAGTACTTC
TRBJ2-7 TRBD1 TRBV10-3 many CAISARQGSSYEQYF TGTGCCATCAGTGCCCGACAGGGCAGCTCCTACGAGCAGTACTTC
TRBJ1-5 . TRBV12-3/TRBV12-4 many CASSFGSAGHQPQHF TGTGCCAGCAGTTTCGGTTCGGCAGGGCATCAGCCCCAGCATTTT
TRBJ2-2 TRBD2 TRBV5-1 many CASSLATSGLSGELFF TGCGCCAGCAGCTTGGCGACTAGCGGGTTGTCCGGGGAGCTGTTTTTT
TRBJ2-2 TRBD1 TRBV20-1 many CSASGTGDSGELFF TGCAGTGCTAGCGGGACAGGGGATTCCGGGGAGCTGTTTTTT
TRBJ2-3 . TRBV20-1 large CSARDIRELTDTQYF TGCAGTGCTAGAGATATACGGGAGCTTACAGATACGCAGTATTTT
TRBJ1-1 TRBD1 TRBV28 many CASSFSRGQGSNTEAFF TGTGCCAGCAGTTTTAGCCGCGGACAGGGGTCGAACACTGAAGCTTTCTTT
TRBJ2-1 TRBD2 TRBV27 . CASTPTGGAYNEQFF TGTGCCAGCACCCCTACGGGAGGGGCCTACAATGAGCAGTTCTTC
TRBJ2-1 TRBD1 TRBV15 many CATSSFGTVSNEQFF TGTGCCACCAGCAGCTTCGGGACAGTAAGTAATGAGCAGTTCTTC
TRBJ1-6 . TRBV4-3 many CASSHSLAGNSPLHF TGCGCCAGCAGCCATTCTCTTGCTGGTAATTCACCCCTCCACTTT
TRBJ2-7 TRBD1 TRBV9 few CASSTRTGGSEQYF TGTGCCAGCAGCACTCGGACAGGGGGCAGTGAGCAGTACTTC
TRBJ2-5 TRBD1 TRBV5-1 . CASSPTGVSETQYF TGCGCCAGCAGCCCGACAGGGGTATCGGAGACCCAGTACTTC
TRBJ2-6 . TRBV7-8 . CASSLLASGANVLTF TGTGCCAGCAGCTTATTAGCCTCTGGGGCCAACGTCCTGACTTTC
TRBJ2-3 TRBD1 TRBV7-2 many CASSANSGTGLQADTQYF TGTGCCAGCAGCGCAAACTCCGGGACAGGACTTCAGGCCGATACGCAGTATTTT
TRBJ2-7 . TRBV28 . CASTPSVGGNEQYF TGTGCCAGCACCCCTTCCGTCGGGGGCAACGAGCAGTACTTC
TRBJ2-1 . TRBV3-1 many CASRRAVNNEQFF TGTGCCAGCAGAAGAGCGGTCAACAATGAGCAGTTCTTC
TRBJ1-5 TRBD1 TRBV28 many CASSLRPRQGERFQPQHF TGTGCCAGCAGTCTACGACCACGACAGGGGGAAAGATTTCAGCCCCAGCATTTT
TRBJ2-3 TRBD2 TRBV5-1 medium-sized CASIAFPSGRRTDTQYF TGCGCCAGCATCGCTTTTCCTAGCGGGAGACGCACAGATACGCAGTATTTT
TRBJ2-5 . TRBV6-5 few CATTPDGETQYF TGTGCCACCACCCCGGACGGGGAGACCCAGTACTTC
TRBJ2-1 . TRBV3-1 many CASSQDDRSEQFF TGTGCCAGCAGCCAAGATGACCGGAGTGAGCAGTTCTTC
TRBJ2-1 TRBD2 TRBV12-3/TRBV12-4 few CASSPSGSSYNEQFF TGTGCCAGCAGTCCTAGCGGTTCCTCCTACAATGAGCAGTTCTTC
TRBJ1-1 . TRBV28 medium-sized CASSLGRPITEAFF TGTGCCAGCAGTTTAGGCAGGCCAATCACTGAAGCTTTCTTT
TRBJ1-5 . TRBV7-9 few CASSPPSGGNQPQHF TGTGCCAGCAGCCCCCCGTCAGGGGGCAATCAGCCCCAGCATTTT
TRBJ2-2 . TRBV9 few CASSVLEHLSNTGELFF TGTGCCAGCAGCGTGCTAGAACACTTATCGAACACCGGGGAGCTGTTTTTT
TRBJ2-7 TRBD1 TRBV7-9 many CASSSGTGGTISYEQYF TGTGCCAGCAGCTCCGGGACAGGGGGGACCATCTCCTACGAGCAGTACTTC
TRBJ2-2 . TRBV6-5 many CASSLRSGELFF TGTGCCAGCAGTTTACGATCCGGGGAGCTGTTTTTT
TRBJ2-3 . TRBV24-1 many CATSRSDTQYF TGTGCCACCAGTAGGTCCGATACGCAGTATTTT
TRBJ2-1 TRBD2 TRBV28 many CASSPLQAGGINEQFF TGTGCCAGCAGTCCCCTTCAAGCGGGGGGAATCAATGAGCAGTTCTTC
TRBJ2-5 . TRBV12-3/TRBV12-4 many CASSFPPSGLGQETQYF TGTGCCAGCAGTTTTCCCCCTTCGGGACTGGGGCAAGAGACCCAGTACTTC
TRBJ2-3 . TRBV19 many CASSIGDNVGYTQYF TGTGCCAGTAGTATCGGGGACAATGTGGGTTATACGCAGTATTTT
TRBJ2-5 . TRBV28 medium-sized CASTLSGARKTQYF TGTGCCAGCACCTTGTCAGGGGCGCGAAAGACCCAGTACTTC
TRBJ1-4 . TRBV6-1 few CASSEGPRTNEKLFF TGTGCCAGCAGTGAAGGGCCACGCACTAATGAAAAACTGTTTTTT
TRBJ1-5 . TRBV29-1 many CSVAAGGRNQPQHF TGCAGCGTTGCGGCGGGGGGTCGCAATCAGCCCCAGCATTTT
TRBJ2-1 . TRBV5-1 medium-sized CASSYGQINEQFF TGCGCCAGCAGCTATGGACAGATCAATGAGCAGTTCTTC
TRBJ2-2 . TRBV3-1 many CASSPPVRTGELFF TGTGCCAGCAGCCCACCCGTACGGACCGGGGAGCTGTTTTTT
TRBJ1-4 . TRBV6-1 . CASSVRYEKLFF TGTGCCAGCAGTGTACGATATGAAAAACTGTTTTTT
TRBJ2-7 . TRBV7-9 many CASSLAGADEQYF TGTGCCAGCAGCTTAGCAGGGGCGGACGAGCAGTACTTC
TRBJ2-2 TRBD2 TRBV28 many CASSLNGLAEWDIGELFF TGTGCCAGCAGTTTAAACGGACTAGCGGAATGGGATATCGGGGAGCTGTTTTTT
TRBJ2-7 . TRBV16 many CASSQLLEQYF TGTGCCAGCAGCCAGTTGTTGGAGCAGTACTTC
TRBJ1-1 . TRBV7-2 many CASSLSTALNTEAFF TGTGCCAGCAGCTTATCTACAGCCCTTAACACTGAAGCTTTCTTT
TRBJ1-1 . TRBV4-3 many CASSQDRGANTEAFF TGCGCCAGCAGCCAAGATCGGGGGGCGAACACTGAAGCTTTCTTT
TRBJ2-3 . TRBV5-1 . CASSLKWVADTQYF TGCGCCAGCAGCCTGAAGTGGGTTGCAGATACGCAGTATTTT
TRBJ2-3 TRBD2 TRBV7-2 few CASSSPPGGRVNTQYF TGTGCCAGCAGCTCCCCTCCCGGCGGGAGGGTGAATACGCAGTATTTT
TRBJ2-1 . TRBV9 many CASSVDPNGVNEQFF TGTGCCAGCAGCGTAGACCCCAATGGGGTCAATGAGCAGTTCTTC
TRBJ2-1 . TRBV20-1 medium-sized CSALVHGSAYNEQFF TGCAGTGCGCTCGTCCACGGGAGTGCCTACAATGAGCAGTTCTTC
TRBJ2-2 TRBD2 TRBV29-1 many CSVHGLAGELFF TGCAGCGTCCACGGACTAGCCGGAGAGCTGTTTTTT
TRBJ2-3 TRBD2 TRBV7-2 medium-sized CASSVSSGSTDTQYF TGTGCCAGCAGCGTTTCTAGCGGTAGCACAGATACGCAGTATTTT
TRBJ1-2 . TRBV7-2 many CASTNFPGANYGYTF TGTGCCAGCACCAACTTCCCAGGAGCTAACTATGGCTACACCTTC
TRBJ2-3 TRBD1 TRBV27 many CASSWTGGTDTQYF TGTGCCAGCAGCTGGACAGGGGGCACAGATACGCAGTATTTT